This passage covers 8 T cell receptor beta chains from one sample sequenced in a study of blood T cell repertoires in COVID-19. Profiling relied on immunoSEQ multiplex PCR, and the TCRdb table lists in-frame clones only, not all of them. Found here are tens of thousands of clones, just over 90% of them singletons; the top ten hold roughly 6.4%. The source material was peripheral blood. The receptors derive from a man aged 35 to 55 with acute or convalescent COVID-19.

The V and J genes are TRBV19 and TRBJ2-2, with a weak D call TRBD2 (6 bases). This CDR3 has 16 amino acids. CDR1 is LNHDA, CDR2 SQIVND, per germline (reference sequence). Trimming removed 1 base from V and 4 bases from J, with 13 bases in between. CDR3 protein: CASSIGGDWGTGELFF. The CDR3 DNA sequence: TGTGCCAGTAGTATAGGGGGGGACTGGGGCACCGGGGAGCTGTTTTTT.

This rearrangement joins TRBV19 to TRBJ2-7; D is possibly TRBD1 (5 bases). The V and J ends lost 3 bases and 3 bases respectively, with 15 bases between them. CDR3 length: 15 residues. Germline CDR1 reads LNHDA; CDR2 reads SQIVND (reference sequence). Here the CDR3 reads CASSIGQVAYYEQYF. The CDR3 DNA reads TGTGCCAGTAGTATTGGACAAGTGGCTTACTACGAGCAGTACTTC.

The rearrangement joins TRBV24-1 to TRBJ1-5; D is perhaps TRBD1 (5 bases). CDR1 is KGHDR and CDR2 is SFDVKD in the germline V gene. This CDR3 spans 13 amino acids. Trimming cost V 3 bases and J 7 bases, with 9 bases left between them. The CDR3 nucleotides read TGTGCCACCAGTGATCAGGGTTACCAGCCCCAGCATTTT. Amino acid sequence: CATSDQGYQPQHF.

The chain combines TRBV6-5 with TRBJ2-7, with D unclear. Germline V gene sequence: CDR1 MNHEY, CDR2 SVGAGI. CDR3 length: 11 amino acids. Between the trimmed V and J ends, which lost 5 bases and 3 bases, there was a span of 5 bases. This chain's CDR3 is CASSQNYEQYF. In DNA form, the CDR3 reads TGTGCCAGCAGTCAAAACTACGAGCAGTACTTC.

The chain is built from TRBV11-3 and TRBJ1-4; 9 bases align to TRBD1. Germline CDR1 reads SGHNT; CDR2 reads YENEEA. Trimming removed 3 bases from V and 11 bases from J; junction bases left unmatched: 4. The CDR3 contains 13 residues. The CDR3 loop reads CASSFPGQGKLFF. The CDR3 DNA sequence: TGTGCCAGCAGCTTCCCGGGACAGGGCAAACTGTTTTTT.

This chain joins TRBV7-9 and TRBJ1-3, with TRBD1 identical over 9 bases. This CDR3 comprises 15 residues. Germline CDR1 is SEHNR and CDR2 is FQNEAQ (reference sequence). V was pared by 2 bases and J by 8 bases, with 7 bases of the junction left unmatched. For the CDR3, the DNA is TGTGCCAGCAGCTTAAACTGGGACAGGGAGGACACCATATATTTT. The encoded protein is CASSLNWDREDTIYF.

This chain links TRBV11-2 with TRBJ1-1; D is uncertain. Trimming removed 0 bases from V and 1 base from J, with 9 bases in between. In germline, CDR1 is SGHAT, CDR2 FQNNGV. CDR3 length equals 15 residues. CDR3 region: CASSLDPKRNTEAFF. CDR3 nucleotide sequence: TGTGCCAGCAGCTTAGACCCTAAGAGGAACACTGAAGCTTTCTTT.

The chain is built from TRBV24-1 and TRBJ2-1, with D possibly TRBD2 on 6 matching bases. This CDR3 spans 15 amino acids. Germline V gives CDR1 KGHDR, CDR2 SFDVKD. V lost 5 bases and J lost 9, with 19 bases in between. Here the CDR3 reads CATSATGLSGSEQFF. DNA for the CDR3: TGTGCCACCAGTGCGACGGGACTTTCGGGGAGTGAGCAGTTCTTC.